Each of the 20 T cell receptor beta chains below was sequenced from the same sample in a study of shared clonotypes between healthy human individuals. Generated by immunoSEQ multiplex PCR, the TCRdb table keeps only in-frame clones and is missing some. The sample yields about 2.2 million clones, about 93% seen once. Naive CD8 cells, CD45RO-negative and positively selected for CCR7, excluded terminally differentiated effector memory CD45RA+ cells. Material for sequencing was naive CD8+ T cells from PBMCs. Receptors originate from a young man in good health. Some clones in this sample may be carry-over from other donors' samples.

This chain joins TRBV2 and TRBJ2-5, with 10 bases identical to TRBD2. The germline CDR1 and CDR2 sequences are SNHLY and FYNNEI. The CDR3 sequence is 18 residues long. The junction had 14 bases not matched to a gene; V was cut back by 6 bases and J by 1 base. The CDR3 region has the DNA TGTGCCAGCAGCGCCAGGACCAGCGGGAGGGCCGTCCAAGAGACCCAGTACTTC. Residues: CASSARTSGRAVQETQYF.

The chain is built from TRBV5-1 and TRBJ1-2; TRBD1 agrees at 9 bases. Germline assignment: CDR1 SGHRS and CDR2 YFSETQ. After removal of 4 bases from V and 3 bases from J, the junction contained 7 bases not matched to a gene. The CDR3 runs to 15 residues. CDR3 DNA: TGCGCCAGCAGCACCGGACAGGGGACGGACTATGGCTACACCTTC. Residues: CASSTGQGTDYGYTF.

The table lists this clone with a count of one. The chain links TRBV5-4 to TRBJ2-1; tentative D call: TRBD2 (6 bases). The germline V and J ends were trimmed by 4 bases and 2 bases, with 10 bases remaining between them. The CDR3 has 14 amino acids. From germline, CDR1 is SGHNT and CDR2 YYREEE (reference sequence). CDR3 amino acids: CASSPPGAYNEQFF. For the CDR3, the DNA is TGTGCCAGCAGCCCGCCGGGGGCCTACAATGAGCAGTTCTTC.

The CDR3 protein is CASSVVGGDNIQYF. DNA for the CDR3: TGTGCCAGCAGCGTAGTCGGAGGGGATAACATTCAGTACTTC. The V call is TRBV9, the J call TRBJ2-4, with TRBD2 as a possible D gene (6 bases). Between the trimmed V and J ends, which lost 0 bases and 7 bases, there was a span of 11 bases. Germline V gene data show CDR1 as SGDLS and CDR2 as YYNGEE. CDR3 length: 14 residues. Based on the CDR3 plus reference TRBV9 and TRBJ2-4, the full variable domain is DSGVTQTPKHLITATGQRVTLRCSPRSGDLSVYWYQQSLDQGLQFLIQYYNGEERAKGNILERFSAQQFPDLHSELNLSSLELGDSALYFCASSVVGGDNIQYFGAGTRLSVL.

V gene TRBV2 combines with J gene TRBJ2-7; D might be TRBD2 (7 bases). Trimming removed 5 bases at V and 0 bases at J, with 23 bases between. CDR3 length: 18 residues. Germline CDR1 SNHLY, CDR2 FYNNEI. The CDR3 spells CASSPGTRTRRPSYEQYF. For the CDR3, the DNA is TGTGCCAGCAGTCCCGGGACACGGACTAGGAGGCCCTCCTACGAGCAGTACTTC. The entire variable domain, with the rest obtained from reference TRBV2 and TRBJ2-7, is as follows: EPEVTQTPSHQVTQMGQEVILRCVPISNHLYFYWYRQILGQKVEFLVSFYNNEISEKSEIFDDQFSVERPDGSNFTLKIRSTKLEDSAMYFCASSPGTRTRRPSYEQYFGPGTRLTVT.

The chain employs TRBV2 and TRBJ2-5, with D maybe TRBD1 (6 bases). Germline-derived CDR1 and CDR2 are SNHLY and FYNNEI. The CDR3 covers 13 residues. The V end was cut by 6 bases, the J end by 5 bases, with 13 bases between. The CDR3 is CASSRTGKETQYF. The CDR3 nucleotides are TGTGCCAGCAGCAGAACAGGGAAGGAGACCCAGTACTTC.

This sequence joins TRBV10-3 and TRBJ2-7; D may be TRBD1 (6 bases). The germline V gene encodes CDR1 ENHRY and CDR2 SYGVKD. This CDR3 contains 13 residues. Trimming removed 8 bases from V and 2 bases from J, with 13 bases in between. The CDR3 loop is CAIGPGQAYEQYF. The CDR3 nucleotides are TGTGCCATCGGCCCGGGACAAGCCTACGAGCAGTACTTC.

The rearrangement uses TRBV4-3 and TRBJ2-1; no reliable D call. Germline lookup yields CDR1 LGHNA and CDR2 YSLEER. Trimming shortened V by 3 bases and J by 0 bases, and 9 bases separated the two germline ends. This CDR3 comprises 15 residues. The CDR3 DNA reads TGCGCCAGCAGCCAGGGCACACGCTCCTACAATGAGCAGTTCTTC. Amino acid sequence: CASSQGTRSYNEQFF.

The rearrangement links TRBV7-6 to TRBJ2-5; 12 nucleotides line up with TRBD1. The germline V gene encodes CDR1 SGHVS and CDR2 FNYEAQ. With V trimmed by 5 bases and J by 4 bases, 11 bases remained unmatched. The length of the CDR3 is 17 residues. The CDR3 sequence: CASSKPGQGAYGETQYF. In DNA, the CDR3 is TGTGCCAGCAGCAAGCCGGGACAGGGGGCGTATGGAGAGACCCAGTACTTC.

In DNA, the CDR3 is TGTGCCAGCAGCGCCGCCGGGACAGGCTTAGCGAACACTGAAGCTTTCTTT. Its protein is CASSAAGTGLANTEAFF. V usage is TRBV9 and J usage is TRBJ1-1; 8 bases map to TRBD1. V lost 3 bases to trimming and J lost 1 base; unmatched junction nucleotides: 11. Germline V CDR1 and CDR2: SGDLS, YYNGEE. The CDR3 runs 17 residues.

The gene calls are TRBV29-1 and TRBJ2-1; D unresolved. The CDR3 is made up of 11 amino acids. The germline CDR1 and CDR2 sequences are SQVTM and ANQGSEA. Trimming cost V 7 bases and J 7 bases, with 11 bases left between them. The CDR3 DNA reads TGCAGCGAACTTTTAGGGAATGAGCAGTTCTTC. This encodes CSELLGNEQFF.

This chain joins TRBV27 and TRBJ1-2; D gene ambiguous. This CDR3 has 16 residues. V lost 2 bases and J 2 bases, leaving 15 bases between the germline ends. Germline-derived CDR1 and CDR2 are MNHEY and SMNVEV (reference sequence). For the CDR3, the DNA is TGTGCCAGCAGTTTAGGCGTGGGGAGTGGGAACTATGGCTACACCTTC. This codes for CASSLGVGSGNYGYTF.

The genes are TRBV25-1 and TRBJ2-6; D ambiguous. This CDR3 has 14 amino acids. Germline V CDR1 and CDR2: MGHDK, SYGVNS. V lost 7 bases and J lost 0, with 7 bases in between. Here the CDR3 DNA reads TGTGCCAGCACCCCAAGCTCTGGGGCCAACGTCCTGACTTTC. Protein sequence: CASTPSSGANVLTF. The full variable domain, in which reference TRBV25-1 and TRBJ2-6 provide the parts outside the CDR3, is EADIYQTPRYLVIGTGKKITLECSQTMGHDKMYWYQQDPGMELHLIHYSYGVNSTEKGDLSSESTVSRIRTEHFPLTLESARPSHTSQYLCASTPSSGANVLTFGAGSRLTVL.

The count of this clone is one. The rearrangement links TRBV7-2 to TRBJ1-2; tentatively, D is TRBD1 (6 bases). Trimming shortened V by 5 bases and J by 0 bases, and 16 bases separated the two germline ends. The V gene's germline CDR1 is SGHTA and CDR2 FQGNSA. The CDR3 contains 16 residues. The DNA for the CDR3 is TGTGCCAGCAGCCCGACTAGGGGGGGAGCTAACTATGGCTACACCTTC. Protein sequence: CASSPTRGGANYGYTF.

This chain uses TRBV5-5 with TRBJ2-7; possibly TRBD1 for D (5 bases). Germline assignment: CDR1 SGHKS and CDR2 YYEKEE (reference sequence). The CDR3 runs 15 residues. Trimming shortened V by 0 bases and J by 0 bases, and 10 bases separated the two germline ends. The CDR3 sequence: CASSLAQVLSYEQYF. Here the CDR3 DNA reads TGTGCCAGCAGCTTGGCACAGGTTCTCTCCTACGAGCAGTACTTC.

V usage is TRBV14 and J usage is TRBJ1-3; no definite D call. The CDR3 contains 14 residues. Between the trimmed V and J ends, which lost 0 bases and 10 bases, there was a span of 13 bases. Germline V gene lookup returns CDR1 SGHDN and CDR2 FVKESK. CDR3 protein: CASSQDRYLSTIYF. DNA of the CDR3: TGTGCCAGCAGCCAAGATCGGTACTTGAGTACCATATATTTT.

This clone was counted a few times. The chain has TRBV11-1 and TRBJ2-7; TRBD1 matches 8 bases. V lost 5 bases and J lost 3; bases outside the gene matches: 9. From germline, CDR1 is SGHAT and CDR2 FQDESV (reference sequence). This CDR3 region has 15 residues. The CDR3 spells CASSPDRGGHYEQYF. The CDR3 DNA follows: TGTGCCAGCAGCCCAGACAGGGGAGGCCACTACGAGCAGTACTTC.

The chain uses TRBV28 and TRBJ2-1; 8 bases map to TRBD2. The CDR3 is made up of 13 amino acids. J gave up 7 bases and V 6 bases, and 5 bases lay outside the gene matches. The V gene's germline CDR1 is MDHEN and CDR2 SYDVKM. The CDR3 bases are TGTGCCAGCAGCCAGAGCGGGAGTAATGAGCAGTTCTTC. Amino acid sequence: CASSQSGSNEQFF.

This chain connects TRBV5-8 to TRBJ2-7; D is uncertain. Germline CDR1 SGHTS, CDR2 YDEGEE. Trimming removed 0 bases from V and 5 bases from J, with 12 bases in between. This CDR3 spans 14 amino acids. As DNA, the CDR3 is TGTGCCAGCAGCTTGGTAGGCCCCCCTAACGAGCAGTACTTC. This sequence encodes CASSLVGPPNEQYF.

The chain has TRBV28 and TRBJ1-5, with TRBD1 matching 10 bases. The germline V gene encodes CDR1 MDHEN and CDR2 SYDVKM. CDR3 length equals 16 residues. Germline trimming cut 7 bases from V and 8 bases from J; bases unmatched to any gene: 14. The CDR3 nucleotides read TGTGCCAGCACCAAAGAAGGGACAGGGGTACCTAAGCCCCAGCATTTT. Amino acids: CASTKEGTGVPKPQHF. The full variable domain, rest sourced from reference TRBV28 and TRBJ1-5, is DVKVTQSSRYLVKRTGEKVFLECVQDMDHENMFWYRQDPGLGLRLIYFSYDVKMKEKGDIPEGYSVSREKKERFSLILESASTNQTSMYLCASTKEGTGVPKPQHFGDGTRLSIL.